Here is one T cell receptor (beta chain) with its context. This entry is derived from a study of blood T cells in healthy people across ages. This CDR3 is built from 18 residues. Germline CDR1 and CDR2: MNHEY and SVGEGT. Trimming took off 5 bases at V and 0 bases at J, with 23 bases between the two ends. Then a second PCR, running about 6 to 11 cycles, was carried out with a sample-barcoded 5' primer and a J-beta primer mix. TCRdb reprocessed the 5' RACE reads with MiXCR, giving one entry per CDR3 protein. Here the sample spans some 700,000 distinct CDR3 sequences, about 20% being singletons. This TCR derives from a man between 70 and 80 years old in good health. The chain uses TRBV6-2 or TRBV6-3 and TRBJ2-7; D might be TRBD1 (6 bases). The sequenced sample consisted of blood. As DNA, the CDR3 is TGTGCCAGCAGTGACCACTGGGACACAAACTCCGTCTCCTACGAGCAGTACTTC. Translation gives CASSDHWDTNSVSYEQYF.